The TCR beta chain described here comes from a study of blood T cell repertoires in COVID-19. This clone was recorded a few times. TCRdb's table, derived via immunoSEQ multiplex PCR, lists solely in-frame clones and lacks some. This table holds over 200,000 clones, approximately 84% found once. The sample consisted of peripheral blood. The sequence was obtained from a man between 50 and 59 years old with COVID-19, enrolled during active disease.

CDR3 residues: CASRSSGSGNTIYF. The CDR3 DNA reads as TGCGCCAGCAGATCATCAGGATCTGGAAACACCATATATTTT. This chain links TRBV10-2 with TRBJ1-3; D unresolved. The germline CDR1 and CDR2 sequences are WSHSY and SAAADI. CDR3 length: 14 amino acids. V lost 6 bases and J lost 1, with 10 bases in between.